The 6 T cell receptor beta chains in this list originate from one sample, sequenced in a study of beta chain features in type 1 diabetes. As every portion of the isolated RNA was reverse transcribed, the sequencing read expressed TCRB transcripts. Profiled with immunoSEQ multiplex PCR; TCRdb holds only in-frame clones, not every one. Found here are 110,000 to 150,000 clones, just over 9% of them singletons; the top ten hold roughly 0.74%. The sample comprised central memory CD4+ T cells from blood. The receptor source for this set is a man between 18 and 29 years old in good health.

The chain has TRBV10-3 and TRBJ1-3, with TRBD1 identical over 8 bases. This CDR3 spans 14 amino acids. The J segment lost 8 bases and the V segment lost 5 bases, leaving 8 bases of the junction unmatched. CDR1 is ENHRY and CDR2 is SYGVKD in the germline V gene. For the CDR3, the DNA is TGTGCCATCAGTCAGCGGACAGGGACGGACACCATATATTTT. Its translation is CAISQRTGTDTIYF.

The table lists this clone with a few counts. The chain has TRBV6-6 and TRBJ2-5; D may be TRBD2 (6 bases). The CDR3 is 13 amino acids. V lost 5 bases and J 5 bases, leaving 12 bases between the germline ends. CDR1 and CDR2 (germline): MNHNY, SVGAGI (reference sequence). The CDR3 bases are TGTGCCAGCAGTCCCGGTCGGGGGGAGACCCAGTACTTC. This codes for CASSPGRGETQYF.

This clone was recorded a few times. This chain joins TRBV30 and TRBJ1-4; a weak D match, TRBD1 (5 bases). The CDR3 loop spans 14 amino acids. CDR1 is GTSNPN and CDR2 is SVGIG in the germline V gene (reference sequence). Trimming removed 4 bases from V and 8 bases from J, with 17 bases in between. CDR3 sequence: CAWNLTAPSEKLFF. CDR3 DNA sequence: TGTGCCTGGAATTTGACAGCCCCCTCCGAAAAACTGTTTTTT.

The chain couples TRBV5-4 to TRBJ2-3, with 11 bases matching TRBD2. Germline CDR1 and CDR2: SGHNT and YYREEE (reference sequence). Losses at the gene ends were 1 base for V and 5 bases for J; bases not matched to a gene: 3. The CDR3 totals 15 residues. The CDR3 region has the DNA TGTGCCAGCAGCTTGTCTAGCGGGAGGCGAGATACGCAGTATTTT. As protein: CASSLSSGRRDTQYF.

Only a few counts were recorded for this clone. The chain couples TRBV7-2 to TRBJ2-3; TRBD2 agrees at 12 bases. The length of the CDR3 is 18 residues. With 1 base clipped from V and 0 bases from J, the junction kept 5 bases outside the gene matches. Germline lookup yields CDR1 SGHTA and CDR2 FQGNSA. The CDR3 DNA follows: TGTGCCAGCAGCTTAGGACTAGCGGGGGTTCCTAGCACAGATACGCAGTATTTT. It is translated as CASSLGLAGVPSTDTQYF.

The chain is built from TRBV7-2 and TRBJ1-5; D is undetermined. The CDR3 runs to 13 residues. Germline V gives CDR1 SGHTA, CDR2 FQGNSA. V was clipped by 1 base and J by 4 bases, with 5 bases between them. The CDR3 region has the DNA TGTGCCAGCAGCTTAGTAAATAATCAGCCCCAGCATTTT. This encodes CASSLVNNQPQHF.